This paragraph reports one T cell receptor (beta chain). Its antigen is not known. The repertoire was sequenced with immunoSEQ multiplex PCR; TCRdb's copy has only in-frame clones and lacks some. The sample lists about 110,000 clones; roughly 89% were seen once. These data are taken from a study of T cell responses to AZD1222 COVID-19 vaccine. Study results and limitations: It was only a handful of AZD1222 recipients who were seropositive at baseline. Spike was spanned by vaccine-associated CD4 TCRs, with dominance at 160-218 and 743-854.

In germline, CDR1 is DFQATT, CDR2 SNEGSKA (reference sequence). This CDR3 spans 15 amino acids. V gave up 4 bases and J gave up 3 bases, with 16 bases separating them. The receptor comes from an adult who received the AZD1222 COVID-19 vaccine. This chain links TRBV20-1 with TRBJ2-1, with D perhaps matching TRBD1 or TRBD2 (5 bases each). The specimen was peripheral blood, collected 28 days after the second AZD1222 dose. For the CDR3, the DNA is TGCAGTGCTATTGACTCCGGGACCGACTACAATGAGCAGTTCTTC. Protein sequence: CSAIDSGTDYNEQFF.